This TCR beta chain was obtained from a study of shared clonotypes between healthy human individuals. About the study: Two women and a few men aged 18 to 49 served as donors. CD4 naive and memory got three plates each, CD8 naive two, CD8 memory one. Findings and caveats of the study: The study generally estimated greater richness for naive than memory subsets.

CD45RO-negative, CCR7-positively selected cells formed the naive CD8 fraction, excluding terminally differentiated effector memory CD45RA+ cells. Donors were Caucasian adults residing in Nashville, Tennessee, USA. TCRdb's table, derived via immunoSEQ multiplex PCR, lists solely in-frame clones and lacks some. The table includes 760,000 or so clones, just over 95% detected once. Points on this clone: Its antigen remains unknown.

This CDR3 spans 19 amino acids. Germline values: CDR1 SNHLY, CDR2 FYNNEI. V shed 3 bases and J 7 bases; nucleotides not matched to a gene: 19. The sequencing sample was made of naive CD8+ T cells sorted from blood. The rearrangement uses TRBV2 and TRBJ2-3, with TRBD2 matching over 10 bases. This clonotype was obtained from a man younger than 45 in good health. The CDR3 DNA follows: TGTGCCAGCAGTGAGGGGTCAGCGGGAGGGCCCTCGGCAGGTTATACGCAGTATTTT. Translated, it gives CASSEGSAGGPSAGYTQYF. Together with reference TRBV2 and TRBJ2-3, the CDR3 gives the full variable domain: EPEVTQTPSHQVTQMGQEVILRCVPISNHLYFYWYRQILGQKVEFLVSFYNNEISEKSEIFDDQFSVERPDGSNFTLKIRSTKLEDSAMYFCASSEGSAGGPSAGYTQYFGPGTRLTVL.